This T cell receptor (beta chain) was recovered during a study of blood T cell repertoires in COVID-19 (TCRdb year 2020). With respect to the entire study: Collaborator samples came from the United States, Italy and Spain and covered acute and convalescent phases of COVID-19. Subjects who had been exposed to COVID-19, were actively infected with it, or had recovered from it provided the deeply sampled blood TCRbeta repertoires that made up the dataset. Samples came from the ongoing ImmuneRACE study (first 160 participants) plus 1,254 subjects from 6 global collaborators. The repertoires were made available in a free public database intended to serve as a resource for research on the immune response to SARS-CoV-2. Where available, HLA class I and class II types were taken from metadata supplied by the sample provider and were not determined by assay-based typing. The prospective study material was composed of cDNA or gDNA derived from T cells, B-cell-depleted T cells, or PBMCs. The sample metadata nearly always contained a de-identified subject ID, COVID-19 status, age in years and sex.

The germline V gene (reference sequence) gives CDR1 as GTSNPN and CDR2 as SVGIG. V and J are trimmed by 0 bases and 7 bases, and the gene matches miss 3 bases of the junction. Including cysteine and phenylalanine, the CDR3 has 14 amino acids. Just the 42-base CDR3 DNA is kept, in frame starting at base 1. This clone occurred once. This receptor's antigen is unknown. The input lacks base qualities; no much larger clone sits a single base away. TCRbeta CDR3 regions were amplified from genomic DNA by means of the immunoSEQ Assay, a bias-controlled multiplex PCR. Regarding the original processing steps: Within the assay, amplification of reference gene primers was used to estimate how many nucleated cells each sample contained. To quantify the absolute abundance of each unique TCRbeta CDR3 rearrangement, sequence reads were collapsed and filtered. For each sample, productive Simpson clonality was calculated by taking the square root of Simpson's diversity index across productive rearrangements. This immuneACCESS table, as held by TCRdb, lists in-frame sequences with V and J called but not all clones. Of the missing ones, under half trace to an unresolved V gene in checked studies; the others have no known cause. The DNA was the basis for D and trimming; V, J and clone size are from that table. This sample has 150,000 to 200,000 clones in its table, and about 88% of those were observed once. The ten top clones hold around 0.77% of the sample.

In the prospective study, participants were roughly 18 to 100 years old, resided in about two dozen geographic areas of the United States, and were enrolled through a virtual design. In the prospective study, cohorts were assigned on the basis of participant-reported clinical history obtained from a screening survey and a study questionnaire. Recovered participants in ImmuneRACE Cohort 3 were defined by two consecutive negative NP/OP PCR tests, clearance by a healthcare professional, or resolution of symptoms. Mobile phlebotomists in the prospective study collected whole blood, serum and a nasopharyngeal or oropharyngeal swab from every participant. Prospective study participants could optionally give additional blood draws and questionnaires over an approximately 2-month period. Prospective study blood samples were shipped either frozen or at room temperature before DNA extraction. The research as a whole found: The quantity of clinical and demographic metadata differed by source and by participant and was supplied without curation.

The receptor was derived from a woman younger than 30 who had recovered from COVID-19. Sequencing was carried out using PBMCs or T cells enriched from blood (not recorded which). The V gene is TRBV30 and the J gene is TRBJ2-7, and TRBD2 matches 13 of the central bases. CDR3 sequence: CAWSVLAGGGEQYF. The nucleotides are TGTGCCTGGAGTGTACTAGCGGGAGGGGGTGAGCAGTACTTC.